This TCR beta chain emerged from a study of blood T cell repertoires in COVID-19. Overall study: PBMCs, B-cell-depleted T cells, or T cells provided the cDNA or gDNA that made up the material.

The method was immunoSEQ multiplex PCR; TCRdb's version includes in-frame clones alone and lacks a portion of them. This sample has approximately 220,000 clones; 88% occur once, and the top ten carry 2.5% to 3%. Participants' own reports of clinical history determined their cohort assignment. This CDR3 contains 15 residues. V gave up 3 bases and J gave up 1 base, with 13 bases separating them. Germline V gives CDR1 SGHAT, CDR2 FQNNGV. The genes are TRBV11-2 and TRBJ2-7; D might be TRBD1 (5 bases). Sequences were obtained from PBMCs or T cells enriched from blood (not recorded which). This receptor was identified in a woman aged 25 to 39 who had recovered from COVID-19. Written as DNA, the CDR3 is TGTGCCAGCAGCTTGGCCCCCCGACAGTCCTACGAGCAGTACTTC. This sequence encodes CASSLAPRQSYEQYF.